Sequencing of this TCR beta chain was carried out in a study of cytomegalovirus exposure and HLA in healthy donors. Across the study: Approximately 80 million unique TCRs, all from HLA-typed donors, were included in an early release of the data.

PCR primers comprised 60 Vbeta and 13 Jbeta primers. Measured with immunoSEQ multiplex PCR; TCRdb has only the in-frame clones, and not every one. The sample lists approximately 150,000 clones, 80% seen once, with about 9.9% in the top ten. Findings and caveats of the study: In a later analysis, V- and J-gene trimming of beta chains associated with a DCLRE1C missense variant, replicated independently.

In germline, CDR1 is SQVTM, CDR2 ANQGSEA. This CDR3 has 11 residues. About this clone itself: Its target is not known.

Healthy individuals who donated bone marrow served as the donors. Each donor was nominally healthy when sampled (though unrecorded immune exposures were likely). The sequence was collected from a man between 18 and 35 years old in good health and CMV-seropositive. Material for sequencing was PBMCs. The V gene is TRBV29-1, the J gene TRBJ1-2; D perhaps matches TRBD1 (5 bases). The CDR3 sequence: CSHWGVDGYTF. CDR3 nucleotides: TGCAGTCACTGGGGGGTGGATGGCTACACCTTC.